Described below is a single T cell receptor (beta chain) sequence and its context. The source of the sample is a study of blood T cell repertoires in COVID-19. Study in general: Whether acute or convalescent, the COVID-19 samples came from the United States, Italy and Spain. The analysed material was cDNA or gDNA that came from T cells, B-cell-depleted T cells, or PBMCs.

The CDR3 has 13 residues. Original methodology: Using reference gene primer amplification, nucleated cell counts were estimated. Method: immunoSEQ multiplex PCR; TCRdb's copy keeps in-frame clones and lacks some. V and J calls and clone size are those listed in that table; D and trimming were worked out from the DNA. The table shows 130,000 to 150,000 clones, with about 70% occurring only once. This sequence joins TRBV12-2 and TRBJ2-5; the D call of TRBD1 is as the table states it, not checked on the DNA. TRBV12-2 is a pseudogene locus. The specimen sequenced was peripheral blood. This receptor was identified in a man older than 75 with acute or convalescent COVID-19. CDR3 loop: CASRPKHRETQYF. The CDR3 nucleotides read TGTGCAAGTCGCCCGAAACACAGGGAGACCCAGTACTTC.